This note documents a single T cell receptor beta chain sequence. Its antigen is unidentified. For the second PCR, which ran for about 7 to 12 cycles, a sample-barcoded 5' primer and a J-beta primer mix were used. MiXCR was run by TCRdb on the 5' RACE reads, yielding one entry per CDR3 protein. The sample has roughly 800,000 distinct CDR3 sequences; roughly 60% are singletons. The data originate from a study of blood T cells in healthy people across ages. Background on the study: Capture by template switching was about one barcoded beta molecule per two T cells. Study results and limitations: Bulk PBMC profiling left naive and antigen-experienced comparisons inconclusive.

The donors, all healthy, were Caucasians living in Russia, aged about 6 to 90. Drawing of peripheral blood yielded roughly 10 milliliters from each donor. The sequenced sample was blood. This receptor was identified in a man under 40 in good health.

DNA of the CDR3: TGTGCCAGCAGCCTCTACAGGGGGCTTGGAGATACGCAGTATTTT. Protein product: CASSLYRGLGDTQYF. This chain connects TRBV4-2 to TRBJ2-3; TRBD1 matches at 9 bases. Germline loops: CDR1 LGHNA, CDR2 YNFKEQ. This CDR3 has 15 residues. The V segment lost 4 bases and the J segment 5 bases; nucleotides outside the gene matches: 7.